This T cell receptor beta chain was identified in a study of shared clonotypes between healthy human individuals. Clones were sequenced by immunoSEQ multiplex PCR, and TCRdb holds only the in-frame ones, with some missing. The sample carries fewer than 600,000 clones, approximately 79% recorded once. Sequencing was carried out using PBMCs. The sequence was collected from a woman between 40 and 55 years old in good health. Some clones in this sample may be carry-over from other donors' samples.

The CDR3 here is CASSLALADTYNEQFF. The DNA of the CDR3 is TGTGCCAGCAGCTTAGCACTAGCAGATACTTACAATGAGCAGTTCTTC. The chain has TRBV7-6 and TRBJ2-1; maybe TRBD2 (6 bases). CDR3 length equals 16 residues. Germline loops: CDR1 SGHVS, CDR2 FNYEAQ. V lost 0 bases and J 4 bases, leaving 13 bases between the germline ends.